These T cell receptor beta chains were read from a single sample in a study of shared clonotypes between healthy human individuals. Sequencing was performed with immunoSEQ multiplex PCR; in TCRdb, only in-frame clones are kept and a portion is missing. The sample holds 450,000 to 500,000 clones, over 70% seen once. Sequencing was carried out using PBMCs. The receptors were gathered from a woman aged 40 to 49 in good health. Some clones in this sample may be carry-over from other donors' samples. Each CDR3 is given with its conserved first and last residue. Each record gives: clone size, D gene, J gene, V gene, CDR3 DNA, CDR3 protein. D genes are given only for firm matches. Size is omitted from some rows. Given values are once, few, many or a class for expanded clones.

>NA|TRBD2|TRBJ2-1|TRBV7-3
TGTGCCAGCAGCTCCGGACTAGCGGGAGGGTGGCAGTTCTTC
CASSSGLAGGWQFF
>NA|NA|TRBJ2-3|TRBV29-1
TGCAGCGTAGCAGGGTTAGAAGATACGCAGTATTTT
CSVAGLEDTQYF
>many|NA|TRBJ1-5|TRBV7-8
TGTGCCAGCAGCTCTCAGACGTGGTTTAGCAATCAGCCCCAGCATTTT
CASSSQTWFSNQPQHF
>NA|NA|TRBJ1-2|TRBV27
TGTGCCAGCAGTTCGGGACCGAACTATGGCTACACCTTC
CASSSGPNYGYTF
>NA|TRBD1|TRBJ2-5|TRBV25-1
TGTGCCAGCAGGGGGGACAGGGGCCAAGAGACCCAGTACTTC
CASRGDRGQETQYF
>many|TRBD1|TRBJ2-7|TRBV6-4
TGTGCCAGCAGCAAGACAGGGGACCCAAACTACGAGCAGTACTTC
CASSKTGDPNYEQYF
>NA|NA|TRBJ2-3|TRBV6-4
TGTGCCAGCAGTGACTCGGGCGGCACAGATACGCAGTATTTT
CASSDSGGTDTQYF
>NA|NA|TRBJ1-2|TRBV6-5
TGTGCCAGCAGTTTGGACGGAGGTGTTGGTGGCTACACCTTC
CASSLDGGVGGYTF
>NA|TRBD2|TRBJ2-7|TRBV28
TGTGCCAGCAGTTTCGGGACTAGCGGGTTCTACGAGCAGTACTTC
CASSFGTSGFYEQYF
>NA|NA|TRBJ2-3|TRBV27
TGTGCCAGCAGTTTAGGCTATACGCAGTATTTT
CASSLGYTQYF
>NA|TRBD1|TRBJ1-5|TRBV28
TGTGCCAGCAGTTTTCAGACAGGGGTTAGCAATCAGCCCCAGCATTTT
CASSFQTGVSNQPQHF
>NA|TRBD1|TRBJ2-5|TRBV4-2
TGTGCCAGCAGCCCAGGGGGCGCGGGTGAGACCCAGTACTTC
CASSPGGAGETQYF
>NA|NA|TRBJ1-2|TRBV30
TGTGCCTGGAGTGTATCAGGGGACGGGGGCTACACCTTC
CAWSVSGDGGYTF
>once|NA|TRBJ1-3|TRBV27
TGTGCCAGCAGTGCTTACTCTGGAAACACCATATATTTT
CASSAYSGNTIYF
>NA|NA|TRBJ2-7|TRBV11-2
TGTGCCAGCAGCTTAGCAGGCGGAAGCTCCTACGAGCAGTACTTC
CASSLAGGSSYEQYF
>NA|TRBD2|TRBJ2-2|TRBV2
TGTGCCACCGCGGGAGGCCCCGGGGAGCTGTTTTTT
CATAGGPGELFF
>NA|TRBD2|TRBJ2-7|TRBV7-2
TGTGCCAGCAGCTTAAGGCAGACTAGCGGGAAGGACGAGCAGTACTTC
CASSLRQTSGKDEQYF
>NA|TRBD1|TRBJ2-1|TRBV6-1
TGTGCCAGCAGAGAACAGGGGGTTGCGCGCAATGAGCAGTTCTTC
CASREQGVARNEQFF
>NA|NA|TRBJ2-3|TRBV27
TGTGCCAGCAGTTTAAATAGCCTCGGCACAGATACGCAGTATTTT
CASSLNSLGTDTQYF
>NA|NA|TRBJ2-7|TRBV2
TGTGCCAGCATGCTGGAGCCTCGTGTCTACGAACAGTACTTC
CASMLEPRVYEQYF
>many|NA|TRBJ2-7|TRBV4-1
TGCGCCAGCAGCCAAGAGATCCCGACAGTCCCCTACGAGCAGTACTTC
CASSQEIPTVPYEQYF
>few|NA|TRBJ1-5|TRBV4-2
TGTGCCAGCAGCCAGGCTACAGATCAGCCCCAGCATTTT
CASSQATDQPQHF
>NA|TRBD2|TRBJ2-2|TRBV18
TGTGCCAGCTCGCGGGAGGGGAGCACCGGGGAGCTGTTTTTT
CASSREGSTGELFF
>NA|NA|TRBJ2-1|TRBV5-1
TGCGCCAGCAGCTTGGAGGGAGGACGCCTCAATGAGCAGTTCTTC
CASSLEGGRLNEQFF
>NA|NA|TRBJ2-2|TRBV9
TGTGCCAGCAGCGTTTACGGGGGGCTAAACACCGGGGAGCTGTTTTTT
CASSVYGGLNTGELFF
>once|TRBD1|TRBJ1-5|TRBV19
TGTGCCAGTAGTCCCGGGACAGGTTCGAGCAATCAGCCCCAGCATTTT
CASSPGTGSSNQPQHF